This entry concerns a single T cell receptor beta chain. Its antigen is not identified. These data come from a study of cytomegalovirus exposure and HLA in healthy donors. Notes on the study in general: Later analysis suggested links between common viral pathogens and several top significant clusters. An observed cluster of highly shared sequence variants was recorded as a likely sequencing artifact. Overall, approximately 150 TCR beta chains were annotated as cytomegalovirus-associated.

Healthy people donating bone marrow made up the donors. Germline CDR1 and CDR2: MNHNY and SVGAGI (reference sequence). V dropped 0 bases and J dropped 5 bases, with 11 bases sitting between them. This CDR3 region has 14 residues. PCR employed 60 Vbeta and 13 Jbeta primers. The table came from immunoSEQ multiplex PCR; TCRdb's copy has only in-frame clones and leaves some out. The sample has roughly 180,000 clones, 78% seen once. The material sequenced was PBMCs. The source is a female donor in good health and CMV-seronegative. V is TRBV6-6 and J is TRBJ2-7; D unresolved. The CDR3 is CASSYSREVHEQYF. Written as DNA, the CDR3 is TGTGCCAGCAGTTACTCGAGAGAAGTCCACGAGCAGTACTTC.